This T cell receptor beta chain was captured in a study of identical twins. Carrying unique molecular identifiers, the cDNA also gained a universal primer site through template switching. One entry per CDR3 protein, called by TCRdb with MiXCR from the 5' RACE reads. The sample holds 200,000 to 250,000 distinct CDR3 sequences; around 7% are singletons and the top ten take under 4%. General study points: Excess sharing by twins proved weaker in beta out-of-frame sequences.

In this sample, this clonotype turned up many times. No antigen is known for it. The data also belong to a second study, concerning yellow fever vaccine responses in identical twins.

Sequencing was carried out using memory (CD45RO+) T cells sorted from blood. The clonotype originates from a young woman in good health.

The CDR3: CASTKGDGLPGYTF. The CDR3 DNA is TGTGCCAGCACCAAGGGAGACGGCCTCCCTGGCTACACCTTC. The chain employs TRBV11-2 and TRBJ1-2; D unclear. V was trimmed by 7 bases and J by 7 bases, leaving 19 bases between them. This CDR3 comprises 14 residues. Germline assignment: CDR1 SGHAT and CDR2 FQNNGV.